The 32 T cell receptor beta chains reported below all come from one sample, sequenced in a study of blood T cell repertoires in COVID-19. The method was immunoSEQ multiplex PCR; TCRdb's version includes in-frame clones alone and lacks a portion of them. Of over 65,000 clones listed, around four fifths are singletons. The sample comprised peripheral blood. The receptors were gathered from a man older than 75 with active or convalescent COVID-19.

This chain joins TRBV7-9 and TRBJ2-5; 7 nucleotides line up with TRBD2. Germline CDR1 reads SEHNR; CDR2 reads FQNEAQ (reference sequence). The CDR3 consists of 14 residues. V was clipped by 6 bases and J by 9 bases; unmatched bases: 13. In nucleotides, the CDR3 is TGTGCCAGCAGACCGCGGACTAGGTCTGGGGCCCAGTACTTC. Protein product: CASRPRTRSGAQYF.

The chain couples TRBV2 to TRBJ2-1; D uncertain. V shed 8 bases and J shed 2 bases, with 13 bases lying between them. Per germline, CDR1 SNHLY and CDR2 FYNNEI. There are 14 residues in the CDR3. CDR3 loop: CASFQLRAYNEQFF. The CDR3 nucleotides read TGTGCCAGCTTTCAACTTCGGGCCTACAATGAGCAGTTCTTC. The whole variable domain, filled in from reference TRBV2 and TRBJ2-1, reads EPEVTQTPSHQVTQMGQEVILRCVPISNHLYFYWYRQILGQKVEFLVSFYNNEISEKSEIFDDQFSVERPDGSNFTLKIRSTKLEDSAMYFCASFQLRAYNEQFFGPGTRLTVL.

This sequence joins TRBV6-4 and TRBJ1-5; 7 bases agree with TRBD1. Per germline, CDR1 MRHNA and CDR2 SNTAGT. Trimming took 9 bases from V and 3 from J; bases not matched to a gene: 11. This CDR3 has 15 amino acids. DNA for the CDR3: TGTGCCAGAGACACCAGGGGGACCCCCAATCAGCCCCAGCATTTT. Translating it yields CARDTRGTPNQPQHF.

The chain is built from TRBV2 and TRBJ1-6; D gene ambiguous. The V end was cut by 7 bases, the J end by 0 bases, with 4 bases between. CDR1 SNHLY and CDR2 FYNNEI come from the germline V gene. The CDR3 totals 13 residues. This chain's CDR3 is CASTSSYNSPLHF. The CDR3 nucleotides read TGTGCCAGCACCAGCTCCTATAATTCACCCCTCCACTTT.

This clone occurred a few times. The J gene is TRBJ1-1, the V gene TRBV27; a possible D gene is TRBD1 (6 bases). This CDR3 region has 13 residues. The germline V gene has CDR1 MNHEY and CDR2 SMNVEV (reference sequence). V lost 8 bases, J lost 5 bases, and 15 bases lay in between. The CDR3 reads CASREGDGTEAFF. Here the CDR3 DNA reads TGTGCCAGCCGAGAGGGGGACGGGACTGAAGCTTTCTTT.

J is TRBJ2-2 and V is TRBV19; 10 bases are a match to TRBD2. The V and J ends lost 4 bases and 2 bases, in that order; junction bases with no gene match: 10. The CDR3 contains 18 residues. The germline V gene encodes CDR1 LNHDA and CDR2 SQIVND (reference sequence). The CDR3 nucleotides read TGTGCCAGTAGTACCGTGATATGGACTAGCGGAAACACCGGGGAGCTGTTTTTT. Amino acid sequence: CASSTVIWTSGNTGELFF.

The rearrangement joins TRBV18 to TRBJ1-2; 9 nucleotides agree with TRBD1. V lost 4 bases and J lost 3; bases outside the gene matches: 6. The CDR3 extends over 15 amino acids. The germline V gene has CDR1 KGHSH and CDR2 LQKENI. CDR3 residues: CASSQGQGTDYGYTF. CDR3 DNA sequence: TGTGCCAGCTCACAGGGACAGGGAACCGACTATGGCTACACCTTC.

This clone was counted between two and nine times. The V call is TRBV7-8, the J call TRBJ2-1; D is possibly TRBD2 (6 bases). Per germline, CDR1 SGHVS and CDR2 FQNEAQ. V was shortened by 5 bases and J by 5 bases, with 19 bases between the two germline ends. This CDR3 spans 16 amino acids. CDR3 loop: CASSLNRPGGHNEQFF. Written as DNA, the CDR3 is TGTGCCAGCAGCCTCAACCGTCCCGGGGGACACAATGAGCAGTTCTTC.

This clone has a handful of counts. CDR3 region: CASSYPESYEQYV. CDR3 nucleotide sequence: TGTGCCAGCAGTTACCCAGAATCCTACGAGCAGTACGTC. The chain uses TRBV6-6 and TRBJ2-7; D uncertain. The CDR3 spans 13 residues. Trimming took 2 bases from V and 1 from J, leaving 6 bases between them. The V gene's germline CDR1 is MNHNY and CDR2 SVGAGI (reference sequence).

Written as DNA, the CDR3 is TGTGCCAGCAGTGTGGCCATAGCGGGAGGGAGCGGGGAGCTGTTTTTT. Encoded protein: CASSVAIAGGSGELFF. The rearrangement joins TRBV2 to TRBJ2-2; TRBD2 matches 11 bases. With V trimmed by 4 bases and J by 7 bases, 8 bases remained unmatched. The CDR3 runs 16 residues. CDR1 is SNHLY, CDR2 FYNNEI, per germline.

The chain recombines TRBV25-1 with TRBJ1-4; 7 bases are a match to TRBD1. The germline gives CDR1 MGHDK, CDR2 SYGVNS. Unmatched junction bases numbered 6, after V lost 6 bases and J lost 8 bases. The CDR3 extends over 13 amino acids. CDR3 DNA: TGTGCCAGCAGCTTAAACAGGGGCGAAAAACTGTTTTTT. This encodes CASSLNRGEKLFF.

The J gene is TRBJ2-1, the V gene TRBV5-4; D is possibly TRBD2 (7 bases). Germline CDR1 reads SGHNT; CDR2 reads YYREEE (reference sequence). The germline V and J ends were trimmed by 4 bases and 5 bases, with 13 bases remaining between them. The CDR3 is 14 residues long. CDR3: CASSLQGLNNEQFF. DNA of the CDR3: TGTGCCAGCAGCCTACAGGGACTAAACAATGAGCAGTTCTTC. The whole variable domain, filled in from reference TRBV5-4 and TRBJ2-1, reads ETGVTQSPTHLIKTRGQQVTLRCSSQSGHNTVSWYQQALGQGPQFIFQYYREEENGRGNFPPRFSGLQFPNYSSELNVNALELDDSALYLCASSLQGLNNEQFFGPGTRLTVL.

This clone was seen only once. The CDR3 region has the DNA TGCAGCGTTGCACGAGGGACTTACACCGGGGAGCTGTTTTTT. This sequence encodes CSVARGTYTGELFF. V is TRBV29-1 and J is TRBJ2-2; D is perhaps TRBD2 (6 bases). The germline V gene has CDR1 SQVTM and CDR2 ANQGSEA. V shed 4 bases and J shed 3 bases, with 12 bases lying between them. CDR3 size: 14 residues.

The chain recombines TRBV6-5 with TRBJ2-3; 8 bases agree with TRBD2. Per the germline V gene, CDR1 is MNHEY and CDR2 is SVGAGI. The ends lost 8 bases at V and 3 bases at J; junction bases unmatched: 4. The length of the CDR3 is 13 residues. CDR3 region: CASGAGATDTQYF. The CDR3 bases are TGTGCCAGCGGAGCGGGAGCGACAGATACGCAGTATTTT.

This sequence joins TRBV2 and TRBJ1-1; TRBD1 might be the D (5 bases). Trimming shortened V by 7 bases and J by 0 bases, and 18 bases separated the two germline ends. Germline V gives CDR1 SNHLY, CDR2 FYNNEI. This CDR3 contains 16 residues. The CDR3 spells CASMKGSARLNTEAFF. For the CDR3, the DNA is TGTGCCAGCATGAAGGGGTCTGCTAGATTGAACACTGAAGCTTTCTTT.

The chain carries TRBV29-1 and TRBJ1-2, with D unclear. The CDR3 has 13 amino acids. V lost 7 bases to trimming and J lost 0 bases, with 12 bases between them. CDR1 is SQVTM, CDR2 ANQGSEA, per germline. CDR3: CSDQPGANYGYTF. The CDR3 bases are TGCAGCGACCAACCAGGCGCTAACTATGGCTACACCTTC. Full variable domain (rest looked up from reference TRBV29-1 and TRBJ1-2): SAVISQKPSRDICQRGTSLTIQCQVDSQVTMMFWYRQQPGQSLTLIATANQGSEATYESGFVIDKFPISRPNLTFSTLTVSNMSPEDSSIYLCSDQPGANYGYTFGSGTRLTVV.

The genes are TRBV29-1 and TRBJ1-2; TRBD1 matches at 7 bases. This CDR3 is built from 14 residues. V dropped 6 bases and J dropped 4; count of bases not matched to a gene: 11. Germline CDR1 is SQVTM and CDR2 is ANQGSEA. CDR3 nucleotide sequence: TGCAGCGTGCGACAGGGACCGATCACCTATGGCTACACCTTC. It yields the protein CSVRQGPITYGYTF.

The V and J genes are TRBV25-1 and TRBJ1-2; D is possibly TRBD1 (5 bases). Trimming left V 5 bases short and J 6 bases short, with 13 bases between. The CDR3 sequence is 13 residues long. CDR1 and CDR2 (germline): MGHDK, SYGVNS. CDR3 residues: CASSPRSGDGYTF. The CDR3 nucleotides are TGTGCCAGCAGTCCTCGATCGGGGGATGGCTACACCTTC.

The sample holds a few counts of this clone. The chain employs TRBV11-2 and TRBJ2-2, with 9 bases lining up with TRBD2. This CDR3 is built from 14 residues. J gave up 10 bases and V 5 bases, and 8 bases lay outside the gene matches. Per germline, CDR1 SGHAT and CDR2 FQNNGV. CDR3 in amino acids: CASSPRGGAMELFF. The CDR3 region has the DNA TGTGCCAGCAGCCCACGCGGGGGGGCGATGGAGCTGTTTTTT.

V usage is TRBV18 and J usage is TRBJ1-1; 8 bases match TRBD1. Germline V lookup: CDR1 KGHSH, CDR2 LQKENI. CDR3 length equals 13 residues. The V gene end was trimmed by 3 bases and the J gene end by 5 bases; junction bases not matched to a gene: 2. The CDR3 nucleotides read TGTGCCAGCTCACCCACAGGGGGGACTGAAGCTTTCTTT. Translation: CASSPTGGTEAFF.

This chain connects TRBV24-1 to TRBJ1-5, with 7 nucleotides matching TRBD1. V lost 3 bases to trimming and J lost 1 base; unmatched junction nucleotides: 8. The CDR3 sequence is 17 residues long. Germline-derived CDR1 and CDR2 are KGHDR and SFDVKD. DNA for the CDR3: TGTGCCACCAGTGATACACAGGGGCCTCAGAGCAATCAGCCCCAGCATTTT. The encoded protein is CATSDTQGPQSNQPQHF.

The V and J genes are TRBV2 and TRBJ1-6; 9 bases are shared with TRBD1. Germline CDR1 SNHLY, CDR2 FYNNEI. The ends lost 3 bases at V and 10 bases at J; junction bases unmatched: 7. The CDR3 spans 15 residues. CDR3 sequence (DNA): TGTGCCAGCAGTGACCCGGGACAGGGAGTATCACCCCTCCACTTT. This translates into CASSDPGQGVSPLHF.

CDR3 in DNA: TGTGCCACCAGTGATTTGAACAGGGGACACACCGGGGAGCTGTTTTTT. Amino acids: CATSDLNRGHTGELFF. The chain joins TRBV24-1 to TRBJ2-2; 7 bases are a match to TRBD1. The germline gives CDR1 KGHDR, CDR2 SFDVKD. This CDR3 is 16 amino acids long. V was clipped by 0 bases and J by 3 bases; unmatched bases: 3.

The rearrangement links TRBV3-1 (or the pseudogene TRBV3-2) to TRBJ1-1; weak D call: TRBD1 (6 bases). Trimming took 10 bases from V and 7 from J, leaving 13 bases between them. The CDR3 runs to 11 residues. Germline CDR1 reads LGHDT; CDR2 reads YNNKEL (reference sequence). The CDR3 DNA sequence: TGTGCCACCCGGGGACACCTTGAAGCTTTCTTT. Protein product: CATRGHLEAFF.

This chain joins TRBV3-1 (or the pseudogene TRBV3-2) and TRBJ2-3; 14 nucleotides match TRBD2. Per the germline V gene, CDR1 is LGHDT and CDR2 is YNNKEL (reference sequence). This CDR3 contains 19 residues. Germline trimming cut 0 bases from V and 1 base from J; bases unmatched to any gene: 6. The CDR3 nucleotides are TGTGCCAGCAGCCAAGAAGGACTAGCGGGAGGTAGGGGCACAGATACGCAGTATTTT. Amino acids: CASSQEGLAGGRGTDTQYF.

The J gene is TRBJ1-3, the V gene TRBV11-2; 7 bases fit TRBD1. After removal of 1 base from V and 9 bases from J, the junction contained 6 bases not matched to a gene. Germline CDR1 is SGHAT and CDR2 is FQNNGV. CDR3 length: 14 amino acids. The CDR3 reads CASSLGRQGGTIYF. The CDR3 region has the DNA TGTGCCAGCAGCTTAGGGCGGCAGGGGGGCACCATATATTTT.

This chain links TRBV6-5 with TRBJ2-1, with a tentative D call TRBD2 (5 bases). Trimming took off 2 bases at V and 5 bases at J, with 13 bases between the two ends. Germline CDR1 MNHEY, CDR2 SVGAGI. The length of the CDR3 is 15 residues. The CDR3 nucleotides are TGTGCCAGCAGTTACCGTGGACTGACTGACAATGAGCAGTTCTTC. It translates to CASSYRGLTDNEQFF.

The V call is TRBV5-1, the J call TRBJ1-2, with D possibly being TRBD1 (6 bases). V shed 3 bases and J shed 1 base, with 19 bases lying between them. CDR3 length equals 17 residues. The germline CDR1 and CDR2 sequences are SGHRS and YFSETQ. The CDR3 nucleotides read TGCGCCAGCAGCTATTACTCTACAGGGAACGGTAACTATGGCTACACCTTC. Its protein is CASSYYSTGNGNYGYTF.

In this sample, this clone turned up once. V usage is TRBV5-1 and J usage is TRBJ2-5; no clear D gene. Germline CDR1 and CDR2: SGHRS and YFSETQ. The CDR3 consists of 14 residues. Trimming shortened V by 4 bases and J by 0 bases, and 10 bases separated the two germline ends. The CDR3 bases are TGCGCCAGCAGCATAGCAACAAACCAAGAGACCCAGTACTTC. Amino acids: CASSIATNQETQYF.

The genes are TRBV7-3 and TRBJ1-1; no reliable D call. Trimming pared 2 bases from V and 4 bases from J, leaving 8 bases between. Germline loops: CDR1 SGHTA, CDR2 FQGTGA. This CDR3 has 13 residues. CDR3 DNA: TGTGCCAGCAGCTTAGCGGCGGGCACTGAAGCTTTCTTT. It yields the protein CASSLAAGTEAFF.

The chain carries TRBV27 and TRBJ1-2, with 7 bases lining up with TRBD1. CDR1 and CDR2 from the germline V gene are MNHEY and SMNVEV (reference sequence). V lost 8 bases and J lost 3; bases outside the gene matches: 9. The CDR3 is 14 residues long. DNA for the CDR3: TGTGCCAGCTCCCGACAGGGCCGCGACTATGGCTACACCTTC. It yields the protein CASSRQGRDYGYTF.

CDR3 protein: CASSLRTSVYEQYV. Here the CDR3 DNA reads TGTGCCAGCAGCTTAAGGACTAGTGTCTACGAGCAGTACGTC. The V and J genes are TRBV7-2 and TRBJ2-7, with 7 bases matching TRBD2. There are 14 residues in the CDR3. Germline loops: CDR1 SGHTA, CDR2 FQGNSA. V dropped 2 bases and J dropped 3; count of bases not matched to a gene: 4.